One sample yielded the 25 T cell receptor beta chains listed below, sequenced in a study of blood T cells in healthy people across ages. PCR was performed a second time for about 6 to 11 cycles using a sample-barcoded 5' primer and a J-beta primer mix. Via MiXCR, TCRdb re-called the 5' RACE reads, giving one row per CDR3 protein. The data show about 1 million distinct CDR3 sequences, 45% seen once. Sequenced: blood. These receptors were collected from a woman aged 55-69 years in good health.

The CDR3 DNA reads as TGTGCCAGCAGCTTACCTGCTACATCGGTAGCGCCTTACACAGATACGCAGTATTTT. Its protein product is CASSLPATSVAPYTDTQYF. The chain has TRBV7-2 and TRBJ2-3, with a possible D match to TRBD2 (5 bases). V was pared by 2 bases and J by 2 bases, with 23 bases between. This CDR3 comprises 19 residues. Germline CDR1 reads SGHTA; CDR2 reads FQGNSA.

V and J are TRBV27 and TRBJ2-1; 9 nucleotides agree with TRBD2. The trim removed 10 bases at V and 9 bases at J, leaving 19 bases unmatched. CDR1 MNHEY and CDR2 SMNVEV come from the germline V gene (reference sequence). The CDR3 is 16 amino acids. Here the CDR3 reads CATIPYSGSRSSEQFF. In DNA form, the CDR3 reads TGTGCCACCATCCCGTATAGCGGGAGTCGAAGTAGTGAGCAGTTCTTC.

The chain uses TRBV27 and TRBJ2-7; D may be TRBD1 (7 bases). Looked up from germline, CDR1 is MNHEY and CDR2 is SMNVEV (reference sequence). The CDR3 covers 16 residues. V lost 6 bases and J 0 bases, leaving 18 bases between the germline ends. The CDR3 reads CASRTFIQGGSYEQYF. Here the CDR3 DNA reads TGTGCCAGCAGAACTTTTATCCAGGGGGGCTCCTACGAGCAGTACTTC.

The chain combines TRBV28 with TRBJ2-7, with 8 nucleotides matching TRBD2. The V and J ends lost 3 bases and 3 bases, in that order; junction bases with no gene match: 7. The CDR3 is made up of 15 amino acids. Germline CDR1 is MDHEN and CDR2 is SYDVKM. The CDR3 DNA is TGTGCCAGCAGTTTCCCCAGCGGGAGTTTCTACGAGCAGTACTTC. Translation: CASSFPSGSFYEQYF.

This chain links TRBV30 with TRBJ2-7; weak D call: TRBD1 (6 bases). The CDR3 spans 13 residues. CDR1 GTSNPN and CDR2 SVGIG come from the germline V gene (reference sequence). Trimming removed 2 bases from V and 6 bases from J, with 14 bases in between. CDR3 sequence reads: CAWSRGQGSEQYF. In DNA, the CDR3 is TGTGCCTGGAGTAGAGGGCAGGGGAGCGAGCAGTACTTC.

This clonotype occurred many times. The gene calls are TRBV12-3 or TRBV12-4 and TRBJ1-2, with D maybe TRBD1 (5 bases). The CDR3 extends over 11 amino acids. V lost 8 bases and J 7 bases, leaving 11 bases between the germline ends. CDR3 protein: CASLRGRGYTF. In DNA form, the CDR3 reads TGTGCCAGCCTTAGGGGCCGTGGCTACACCTTC.

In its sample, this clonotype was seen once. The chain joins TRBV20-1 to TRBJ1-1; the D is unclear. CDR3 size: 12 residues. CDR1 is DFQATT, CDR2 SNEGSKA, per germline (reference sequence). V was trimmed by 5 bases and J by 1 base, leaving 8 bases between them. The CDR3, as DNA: TGCAGTGCTCCCGGTGGGAACACTGAAGCTTTCTTT. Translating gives CSAPGGNTEAFF.

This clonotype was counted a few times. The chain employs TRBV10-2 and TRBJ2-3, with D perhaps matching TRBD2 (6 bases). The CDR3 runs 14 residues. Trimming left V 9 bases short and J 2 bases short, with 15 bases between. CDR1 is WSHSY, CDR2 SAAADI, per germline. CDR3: CASVEGRTTDTQYF. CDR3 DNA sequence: TGCGCCAGTGTGGAGGGGAGAACCACAGATACGCAGTATTTT.

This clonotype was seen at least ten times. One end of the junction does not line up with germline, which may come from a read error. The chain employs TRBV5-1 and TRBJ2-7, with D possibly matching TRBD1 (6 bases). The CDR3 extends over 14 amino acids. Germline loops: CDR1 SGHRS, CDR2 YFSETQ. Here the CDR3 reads CASSLGAGAYEQYF. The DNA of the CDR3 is TGTGCCAGCAGCTTAGGGGCAGGGGCCTACGAGCAGTACTTC. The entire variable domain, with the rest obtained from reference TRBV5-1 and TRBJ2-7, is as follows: KAGVTQTPRYLIKTRGQQVTLSCSPISGHRSVSWYQQTPGQGLQFLFEYFSETQRNKGNFPGRFSGRQFSNSRSEMNVSTLELGDSALYLCASSLGAGAYEQYFGPGTRLTVT.

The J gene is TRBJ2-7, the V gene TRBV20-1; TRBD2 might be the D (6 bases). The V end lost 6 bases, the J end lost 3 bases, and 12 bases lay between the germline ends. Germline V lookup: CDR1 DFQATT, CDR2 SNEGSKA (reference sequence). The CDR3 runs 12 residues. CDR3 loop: CSAEGLDYEQYF. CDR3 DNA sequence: TGCAGTGCAGAGGGACTTGACTACGAGCAGTACTTC.

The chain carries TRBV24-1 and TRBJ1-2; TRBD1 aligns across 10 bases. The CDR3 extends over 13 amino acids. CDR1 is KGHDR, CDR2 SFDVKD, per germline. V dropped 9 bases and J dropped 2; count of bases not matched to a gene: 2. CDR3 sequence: CATQDRGNYGYTF. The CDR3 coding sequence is TGTGCCACCCAGGACAGGGGGAACTATGGCTACACCTTC.

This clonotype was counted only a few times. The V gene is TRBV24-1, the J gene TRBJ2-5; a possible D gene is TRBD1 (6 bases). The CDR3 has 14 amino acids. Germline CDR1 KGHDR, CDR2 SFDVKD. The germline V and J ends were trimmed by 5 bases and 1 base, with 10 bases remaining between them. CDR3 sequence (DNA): TGTGCCACCAGTGGATCGGACAGCCAAGAGACCCAGTACTTC. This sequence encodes CATSGSDSQETQYF.

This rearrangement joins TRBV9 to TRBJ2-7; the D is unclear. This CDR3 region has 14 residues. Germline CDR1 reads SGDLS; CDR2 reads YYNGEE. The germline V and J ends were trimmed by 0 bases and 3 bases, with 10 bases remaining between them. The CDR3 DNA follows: TGTGCCAGCAGCGTAGGAAACAGCCTCTACGAGCAGTACTTC. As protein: CASSVGNSLYEQYF.

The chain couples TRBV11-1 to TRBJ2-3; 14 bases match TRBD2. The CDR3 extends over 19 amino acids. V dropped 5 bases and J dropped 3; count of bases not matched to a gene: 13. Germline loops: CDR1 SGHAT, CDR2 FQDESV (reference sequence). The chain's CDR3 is CASSLDRLAGGPDTDTQYF. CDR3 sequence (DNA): TGTGCCAGCAGCCTCGATCGACTAGCGGGAGGGCCGGATACAGATACGCAGTATTTT.

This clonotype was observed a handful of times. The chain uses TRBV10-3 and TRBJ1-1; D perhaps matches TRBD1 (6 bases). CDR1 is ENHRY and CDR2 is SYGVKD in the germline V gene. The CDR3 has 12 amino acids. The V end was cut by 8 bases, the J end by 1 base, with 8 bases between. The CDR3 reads CAILQGNTEAFF. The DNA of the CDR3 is TGTGCCATCTTACAGGGGAACACTGAAGCTTTCTTT.

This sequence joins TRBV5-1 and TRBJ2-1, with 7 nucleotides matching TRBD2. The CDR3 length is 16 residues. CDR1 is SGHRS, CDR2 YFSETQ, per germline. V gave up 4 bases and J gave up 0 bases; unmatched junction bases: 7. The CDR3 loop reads CASSRRGGSSYNEQFF. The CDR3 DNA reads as TGCGCCAGCAGCCGGAGGGGCGGGAGCTCCTACAATGAGCAGTTCTTC.

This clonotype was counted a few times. The CDR3 here is CSAKKGEKLFF. DNA for the CDR3: TGCAGTGCTAAAAAGGGGGAAAAACTGTTTTTT. V is TRBV20-1 and J is TRBJ1-4; D perhaps matches TRBD1 (5 bases). This CDR3 is 11 amino acids long. Looked up from germline, CDR1 is DFQATT and CDR2 is SNEGSKA (reference sequence). V was cut by 4 bases and J by 8 bases, with 8 bases left in between.

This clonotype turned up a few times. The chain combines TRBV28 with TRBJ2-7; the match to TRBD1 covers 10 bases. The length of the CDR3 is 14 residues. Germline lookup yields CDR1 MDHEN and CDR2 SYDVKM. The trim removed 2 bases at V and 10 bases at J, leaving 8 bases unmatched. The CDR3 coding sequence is TGTGCCAGCAGTTTAATTGGACAGGGGGGGTCCCAGTACTTC. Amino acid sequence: CASSLIGQGGSQYF. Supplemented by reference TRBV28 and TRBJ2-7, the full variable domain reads DVKVTQSSRYLVKRTGEKVFLECVQDMDHENMFWYRQDPGLGLRLIYFSYDVKMKEKGDIPEGYSVSREKKERFSLILESASTNQTSMYLCASSLIGQGGSQYFGPGTRLTVT.

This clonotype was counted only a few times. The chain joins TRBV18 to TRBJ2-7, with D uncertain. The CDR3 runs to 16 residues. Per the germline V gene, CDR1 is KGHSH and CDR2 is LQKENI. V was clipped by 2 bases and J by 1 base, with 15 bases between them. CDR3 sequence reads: CASSPSTAKLSYEQYF. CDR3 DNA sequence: TGTGCCAGCTCACCATCTACAGCAAAACTATCCTACGAGCAGTACTTC.

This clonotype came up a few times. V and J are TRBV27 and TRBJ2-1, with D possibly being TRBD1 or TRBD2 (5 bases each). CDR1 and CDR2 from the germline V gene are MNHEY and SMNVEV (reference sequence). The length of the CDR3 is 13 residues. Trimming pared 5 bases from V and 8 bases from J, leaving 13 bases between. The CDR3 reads CASSRDRADEQFF. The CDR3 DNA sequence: TGTGCCAGCAGTCGGGACCGCGCCGATGAGCAGTTCTTC.

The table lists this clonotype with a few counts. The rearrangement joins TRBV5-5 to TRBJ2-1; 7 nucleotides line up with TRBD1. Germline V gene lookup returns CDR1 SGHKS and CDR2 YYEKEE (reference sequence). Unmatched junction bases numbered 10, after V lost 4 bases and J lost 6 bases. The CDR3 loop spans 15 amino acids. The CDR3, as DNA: TGTGCCAGCAGCCTCAACAGGGGTTGGGGCAATGAGCAGTTCTTC. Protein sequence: CASSLNRGWGNEQFF.

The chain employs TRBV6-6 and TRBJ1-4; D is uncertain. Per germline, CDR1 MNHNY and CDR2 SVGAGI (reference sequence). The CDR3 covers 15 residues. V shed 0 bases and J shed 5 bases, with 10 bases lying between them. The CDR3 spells CASSYSRTPNEKLFF. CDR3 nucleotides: TGTGCCAGCAGTTACTCCCGGACTCCGAATGAAAAACTGTTTTTT.

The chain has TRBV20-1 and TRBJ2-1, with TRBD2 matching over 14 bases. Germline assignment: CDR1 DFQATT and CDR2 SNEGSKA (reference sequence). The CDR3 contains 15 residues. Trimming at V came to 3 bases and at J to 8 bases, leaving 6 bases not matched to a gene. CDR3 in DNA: TGCAGTGCTAGGGACGGGACTAGCGGGAGAGATGAGCAGTTCTTC. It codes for CSARDGTSGRDEQFF.

CDR3 amino acids: CASSLSVGRDEQYF. The DNA of the CDR3 is TGTGCCAGCAGCTTGTCGGTTGGGCGGGACGAGCAGTACTTC. The rearrangement links TRBV5-8 to TRBJ2-7; a weak D match, TRBD2 (5 bases). V was trimmed by 1 base and J by 5 bases, leaving 13 bases between them. Germline CDR1 and CDR2: SGHTS and YDEGEE. The CDR3 has 14 residues.

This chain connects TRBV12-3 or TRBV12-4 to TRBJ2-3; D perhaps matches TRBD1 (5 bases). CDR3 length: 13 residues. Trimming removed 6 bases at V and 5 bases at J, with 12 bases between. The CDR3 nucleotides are TGTGCCAGCAGGAGAGCTAGGGGAGATACGCAGTATTTT. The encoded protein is CASRRARGDTQYF.